This paragraph covers one TCR beta chain sequence. The sample is drawn from a study of blood T cell repertoires in COVID-19. Per the authors' pipeline: Reference gene primer amplification yielded estimated nucleated cell counts. Assay used: immunoSEQ multiplex PCR; TCRdb lists only in-frame clones, some missing. Clone size and V and J calls were adopted from that table, with D and trimming inferred from the DNA. The table records 200,000 to 300,000 clones, around 87% of them present only once. Deletions cut 0 bases from V and 2 bases from J, with 11 bases between. The CDR3 has 15 residues. Germline CDR1 reads MNHEY; CDR2 reads SMNVEV (reference sequence).

The material sequenced was peripheral blood. The J gene is TRBJ2-7, the V gene TRBV27; a weak D match, TRBD1 (6 bases). The receptor comes from a woman aged 55-70 years with COVID-19, enrolled during active disease. DNA for the CDR3: TGTGCCAGCAGTTTATCGGCAGGGGCGGCCTACGAGCAGTACTTC. Its translation is CASSLSAGAAYEQYF.